The following is a TCR beta chain sequence with its context. There is no known antigen for this receptor. One base away there is no much larger clone; base qualities are not given. This sample was taken from a study of T cell repertoires in cytomegalovirus infection (dated by TCRdb to between 2018 and 2021). With regard to the full study: The peptide stimulations were aimed at well-studied HLA-B-restricted epitopes as well as recently identified HLA-C-restricted CMV epitopes, whose presentation resists viral immunomodulation. Donor HLA type was relevant to the analysis, as public TCR beta signatures indicated carriage of CMV infection together with the matching HLA type.

Results the study describes overall, beyond this receptor: The ex vivo response was dominated by HLA-C-restricted CMV-specific TCR beta clonotypes, which also provided the single most frequent clonotype in two of eight donors. Cumulative frequency of public TCR beta family members discriminated carriers of CMV infection plus the relevant HLA type in this cohort and an independent 352-donor cohort.

TCRdb shows the sequencer as Illumina HiSeq 1500. TCRdb itself trimmed the public reads at Q25 with fastp, ran MiXCR and retained productive beta chains. Records with the same CDR3 protein are collapsed into one entry carrying the most frequent genes and DNA. Present in this sample are about half a million distinct CDR3 sequences, more than 40% of which were seen just once. The ten largest clones represent about 41% of the sample. At the junction V is shortened by 4 bases and J by 3 bases, with 17 bases in between. The CDR3 sequence holds 16 residues, the cysteine and phenylalanine included. This entry keeps only the CDR3 DNA: 48 bases, framed from base 1. The treatment or condition label here, explained by the study, means: in vitro stimulation with specific CMV peptide epitopes to enrich CMV-specific T cells.

The chain employs TRBV23-1 and TRBJ2-3; a tentative D call is TRBD2 (6 bases match). TRBV23-1 is assigned to the ORF class and has an uncertain function. Sequenced here: cultured PBMCs, sampled from culture after CMV antigen stimulation. This TCR derives from a human donor in good health (CMV status not recorded). Some clones in this sample may be carry-over from other donors' samples. The nucleotide sequence reads TGCGCCAGCAGTCTGAGGGCCGGGGGATGTACAGATACGCAGTATTTT. Translated, this is CASSLRAGGCTDTQYF.